These 21 T cell receptor beta chains came from one sample sequenced in a study of graft-versus-host responses after intestinal transplantation. Method: immunoSEQ multiplex PCR; TCRdb's copy keeps in-frame clones and lacks some. The sample carries roughly 120,000 clones, 90% to 95% recorded once. These receptors' targets are unknown. Sequencing used unstimulated CD4+ T cells sorted from spleen or lymph node cells, obtained before transplant. The source of these receptors is a human donor who was the organ donor for an intestinal transplant.

The chain has TRBV7-3 and TRBJ2-6, with D hard to call. This CDR3 comprises 14 residues. Trimming left V 3 bases short and J 0 bases short, with 3 bases between. Germline-derived CDR1 and CDR2 are SGHTA and FQGTGA. CDR3 bases: TGTGCCAGCAGCTTGGGCTCTGGGGCCAACGTCCTGACTTTC. This codes for CASSLGSGANVLTF.

V and J are TRBV5-8 and TRBJ2-5; 7 bases are a match to TRBD2. V dropped 4 bases and J dropped 3; count of bases not matched to a gene: 15. This CDR3 spans 17 amino acids. The germline CDR1 and CDR2 sequences are SGHTS and YDEGEE. Here the CDR3 DNA reads TGTGCCAGCAGCATAGGACGGGGGACTACTCGGAAAGAGACCCAGTACTTC. It is translated as CASSIGRGTTRKETQYF.

V and J are TRBV6-5 and TRBJ2-7, with 7 nucleotides matching TRBD2. V shed 5 bases and J 6 bases; nucleotides not matched to a gene: 7. This CDR3 is 13 amino acids long. In germline, CDR1 is MNHEY, CDR2 SVGAGI. The CDR3, as DNA: TGTGCCAGCAGTGCGAAGCGGGATTCCGAGCAGTACTTC. Translation: CASSAKRDSEQYF.

V and J are TRBV5-6 and TRBJ2-5; 8 bases are a match to TRBD1. The CDR3 spans 14 residues. The V gene end was trimmed by 4 bases and the J gene end by 1 base; junction bases not matched to a gene: 3. Germline CDR1 is SGHDT and CDR2 is YYEEEE. DNA of the CDR3: TGTGCCAGCAGCCCAGGGGGCTTCCAAGAGACCCAGTACTTC. Translation gives CASSPGGFQETQYF.

The chain uses TRBV7-2 and TRBJ2-3; TRBD2 is a possible D gene (5 bases). The germline V gene has CDR1 SGHTA and CDR2 FQGNSA. The V gene lost 4 bases and the J gene lost 6 bases, with 17 bases spanning the gap. The CDR3 has 15 residues. The CDR3 loop reads CASSSGGRGWDTQYF. The CDR3 nucleotides read TGTGCCAGCAGCTCCGGAGGACGGGGTTGGGATACGCAGTATTTT.

This chain connects TRBV28 to TRBJ2-1, with 13 bases lining up with TRBD2. CDR1 is MDHEN and CDR2 is SYDVKM in the germline V gene. J lost 5 bases, V lost 2 bases, and 3 bases had no gene match. The CDR3 has 16 amino acids. The CDR3 coding sequence is TGTGCCAGCAGTTTACCCGGGACTAGCGGGAACAATGAGCAGTTCTTC. Its protein is CASSLPGTSGNNEQFF.

This chain connects TRBV7-2 to TRBJ2-3; perhaps TRBD2 as D (5 bases). CDR3 length: 16 amino acids. V was cut by 0 bases and J by 0 bases, with 10 bases left in between. CDR1 is SGHTA, CDR2 FQGNSA, per germline. The CDR3: CASSLAGGVSTDTQYF. CDR3 nucleotide sequence: TGTGCCAGCAGCTTAGCTGGAGGCGTTAGCACAGATACGCAGTATTTT. The full variable domain, rest sourced from reference TRBV7-2 and TRBJ2-3, is GAGVSQSPSNKVTEKGKDVELRCDPISGHTALYWYRQSLGQGLEFLIYFQGNSAPDKSGLPSDRFSAERTGGSVSTLTIQRTQQEDSAVYLCASSLAGGVSTDTQYFGPGTRLTVL.

The sample holds one count of this clone. The rearrangement uses TRBV9 and TRBJ1-1; D is possibly TRBD1 (5 bases). This CDR3 spans 15 amino acids. Germline values: CDR1 SGDLS, CDR2 YYNGEE. Trimming took off 3 bases at V and 6 bases at J, with 18 bases between the two ends. Written as DNA, the CDR3 is TGTGCCAGCAGCGCAACAACGGGGTTGGGGGCTGAAGCTTTCTTT. Translation gives CASSATTGLGAEAFF. Based on the CDR3 plus reference TRBV9 and TRBJ1-1, the full variable domain is DSGVTQTPKHLITATGQRVTLRCSPRSGDLSVYWYQQSLDQGLQFLIQYYNGEERAKGNILERFSAQQFPDLHSELNLSSLELGDSALYFCASSATTGLGAEAFFGQGTRLTVV.

This clone was observed a single time. The chain employs TRBV4-2 and TRBJ2-5; TRBD1 is a possible D gene (5 bases). V was clipped by 1 base and J by 2 bases, with 8 bases between them. The CDR3 has 14 residues. Germline CDR1 is LGHNA and CDR2 is YNFKEQ. Here the CDR3 DNA reads TGTGCCAGCAGCCAAGCGGACAAGCAAGAGACCCAGTACTTC. Translated, it gives CASSQADKQETQYF.

This chain uses TRBV5-1 with TRBJ2-5, with 7 bases lining up with TRBD2. Trimming took 1 base from V and 4 from J; bases not matched to a gene: 10. CDR1 and CDR2 from the germline V gene are SGHRS and YFSETQ. The CDR3 contains 16 residues. CDR3 in DNA: TGCGCCAGCAGCTTGACGATCGGCGGGAGTGGAGAGACCCAGTACTTC. It translates to CASSLTIGGSGETQYF.

The rearrangement links TRBV27 to TRBJ2-1; 8 bases line up with TRBD2. The trim removed 3 bases at V and 10 bases at J, leaving 20 bases unmatched. This CDR3 spans 18 amino acids. Looked up from germline, CDR1 is MNHEY and CDR2 is SMNVEV (reference sequence). The CDR3 DNA sequence: TGTGCCAGCAGTTTTGGGCCGGCGGGGGGAGGGCCCGGAACGGAGCAGTTCTTC. It is translated as CASSFGPAGGGPGTEQFF.

This chain links TRBV5-1 with TRBJ2-6; possible D gene TRBD2, 5 bases. The CDR3 length is 15 residues. V lost 5 bases and J 0 bases, leaving 9 bases between the germline ends. Germline V gene data show CDR1 as SGHRS and CDR2 as YFSETQ. The CDR3 spells CASRRVYSGANVLTF. CDR3 coding DNA: TGCGCCAGCAGGCGGGTCTACTCTGGGGCCAACGTCCTGACTTTC. Filled out from reference TRBV5-1 and TRBJ2-6, the complete variable domain reads KAGVTQTPRYLIKTRGQQVTLSCSPISGHRSVSWYQQTPGQGLQFLFEYFSETQRNKGNFPGRFSGRQFSNSRSEMNVSTLELGDSALYLCASRRVYSGANVLTFGAGSRLTVL.

This sequence joins TRBV5-1 and TRBJ2-5; D uncertain. The end of the DNA fits TRBJ2-7 better, so the J call may be wrong. The CDR3 is made up of 15 amino acids. Per germline, CDR1 SGHRS and CDR2 YFSETQ. CDR3 nucleotides: TGCGCCAGCAGCTTGATTGGGTCGACCTCCTACGAGCAGTACTTC. This gives the protein CASSLIGSTSYEQYF.

The V call is TRBV10-3, the J call TRBJ2-7, with 9 bases identical to TRBD2. With V trimmed by 5 bases and J by 6 bases, 8 bases remained unmatched. There are 14 residues in the CDR3. Germline V gene data show CDR1 as ENHRY and CDR2 as SYGVKD. The CDR3 protein is CAISPSGTPGEQYF. Here the CDR3 DNA reads TGTGCCATCAGTCCTAGCGGGACCCCAGGCGAGCAGTACTTC.

The rearrangement uses TRBV5-1 and TRBJ1-1, with 11 bases fitting TRBD1. Trimming took 2 bases from V and 5 from J; bases not matched to a gene: 11. Per the germline V gene, CDR1 is SGHRS and CDR2 is YFSETQ. The CDR3 covers 17 residues. The CDR3 loop reads CASSFTVRDRGRTEAFF. The CDR3 DNA sequence: TGCGCCAGCAGCTTCACCGTCCGGGACAGGGGGAGGACTGAAGCTTTCTTT.

The chain has TRBV4-2 and TRBJ2-2, with D possibly TRBD1 on 6 matching bases. Germline V gene lookup returns CDR1 LGHNA and CDR2 YNFKEQ. CDR3 length equals 16 residues. Trimming took 4 bases from V and 4 from J, leaving 16 bases between them. The CDR3: CASSLRLGRGTGELFF. In nucleotides, the CDR3 is TGTGCCAGCAGCCTCCGACTTGGCAGGGGCACCGGGGAGCTGTTTTTT.

The V call is TRBV4-1, the J call TRBJ2-3; D perhaps matches TRBD2 (6 bases). Germline lookup yields CDR1 MGHRA and CDR2 YSYEKL. Trimming cost V 1 base and J 6 bases, with 14 bases left between them. The CDR3 consists of 15 residues. CDR3 amino acids: CASSQVNGRSDTQYF. The DNA of the CDR3 is TGCGCCAGCAGCCAAGTCAACGGGAGATCGGATACGCAGTATTTT.

J is TRBJ1-4 and V is TRBV6-5; 8 bases fit TRBD1. Germline V gene data show CDR1 as MNHEY and CDR2 as SVGAGI. V lost 6 bases and J lost 8; bases outside the gene matches: 2. The CDR3 totals 12 residues. DNA of the CDR3: TGTGCCAGCAGGGGACAGGCCGAAAAACTGTTTTTT. Translation: CASRGQAEKLFF.

The V and J genes are TRBV9 and TRBJ1-2; no firm D call. The CDR3 extends over 15 amino acids. Germline V gene lookup returns CDR1 SGDLS and CDR2 YYNGEE. Trimming stripped 4 bases from V and 0 bases from J, with 13 bases between. Written as DNA, the CDR3 is TGTGCCAGCAGCCGGCTAGGCCAAACTAACTATGGCTACACCTTC. This translates into CASSRLGQTNYGYTF. Variable domain in full (rest from reference TRBV9 and TRBJ1-2): DSGVTQTPKHLITATGQRVTLRCSPRSGDLSVYWYQQSLDQGLQFLIQYYNGEERAKGNILERFSAQQFPDLHSELNLSSLELGDSALYFCASSRLGQTNYGYTFGSGTRLTVV.

This chain joins TRBV2 and TRBJ2-7, with TRBD2 matching 8 bases. This CDR3 contains 14 residues. In germline, CDR1 is SNHLY, CDR2 FYNNEI. V lost 4 bases, J lost 4 bases, and 6 bases stayed unmatched. The CDR3 loop is CASSASGSWYEQYF. The CDR3 DNA follows: TGTGCCAGCAGTGCAAGCGGGAGTTGGTACGAGCAGTACTTC.

In DNA form, the CDR3 reads TGTGCCAGCAGTTTTCTAGCGGGCCTCACAGATACGCAGTATTTT. Its protein is CASSFLAGLTDTQYF. The chain joins TRBV6-5 to TRBJ2-3; 8 bases map to TRBD2. The germline gives CDR1 MNHEY, CDR2 SVGAGI. V dropped 4 bases and J dropped 2; count of bases not matched to a gene: 5. CDR3 length: 15 amino acids.